Presented here are 11 T cell receptor beta chains from one specimen sequenced in a study of T cell responses to AZD1222 COVID-19 vaccine. Here immunoSEQ multiplex PCR was the method, and the copy in TCRdb shows in-frame clones only, minus some. This table holds 150,000 or so clones, around 95% found once. The sequencing used peripheral blood, collected on day 0 of AZD1222 vaccination. The receptor source for this set is an adult in good health.

The chain uses TRBV5-6 and TRBJ2-7; no firm D call. CDR1 and CDR2 from the germline V gene are SGHDT and YYEEEE. V was shortened by 0 bases and J by 3 bases, with 7 bases between the two germline ends. CDR3 length: 13 residues. The DNA of the CDR3 is TGTGCCAGCAGCTTGGGTCTGGGCTACGAGCAGTACTTC. Translation: CASSLGLGYEQYF.

The chain combines TRBV28 with TRBJ2-1; 10 positions agree with TRBD1. Trimming at V came to 1 base and at J to 3 bases, leaving 12 bases not matched to a gene. The CDR3 loop spans 19 amino acids. Germline V gene lookup returns CDR1 MDHEN and CDR2 SYDVKM. CDR3 in DNA: TGTGCCAGCAGTTTATTACGTCGGGACAGGGGCTTCAACTACAATGAGCAGTTCTTC. Protein sequence: CASSLLRRDRGFNYNEQFF.

The CDR3 reads CASGQTGTAKGEQYF. The CDR3 DNA reads as TGTGCTAGTGGCCAGACCGGGACCGCCAAAGGGGAGCAGTACTTC. The chain is built from TRBV12-5 and TRBJ2-7, with D perhaps given as TRBD1 or TRBD2 (5 bases each). This CDR3 contains 15 residues. V lost 6 bases and J lost 7, with 22 bases in between. The germline gives CDR1 LGHNT, CDR2 FRNRAP. The variable domain in full, completed from reference TRBV12-5 and TRBJ2-7, reads DARVTQTPRHKVTEMGQEVTMRCQPILGHNTVFWYRQTMMQGLELLAYFRNRAPLDDSGMPKDRFSAEMPDATLATLKIQPSEPRDSAVYFCASGQTGTAKGEQYFGPGTRLTVT.

This sequence joins TRBV2 and TRBJ2-1; 14 positions match TRBD2. Germline V gene sequence: CDR1 SNHLY, CDR2 FYNNEI. CDR3 length equals 14 residues. V dropped 6 bases and J dropped 11; count of bases not matched to a gene: 6. The CDR3 DNA follows: TGTGCCAGCAGAGCCGGGACTAGCGGGGGAAAGCAGTTCTTC. Residues: CASRAGTSGGKQFF.

The chain combines TRBV19 with TRBJ2-7; D is unclear. CDR1 and CDR2 from the germline V gene are LNHDA and SQIVND (reference sequence). V was shortened by 3 bases and J by 6 bases, with 15 bases between the two germline ends. The CDR3 totals 14 residues. The CDR3 sequence: CASSISRGTLEQYF. DNA of the CDR3: TGTGCCAGTAGTATTAGTCGAGGAACGCTCGAGCAGTACTTC.

The chain employs TRBV7-9 and TRBJ1-3; the D gene is possibly TRBD1 (5 bases). The CDR3 length is 15 residues. Trimming took off 1 base at V and 4 bases at J, with 11 bases between the two ends. The germline V gene encodes CDR1 SEHNR and CDR2 FQNEAQ (reference sequence). The CDR3 sequence is CASSLVGELGNTIYF. The CDR3 DNA reads TGTGCCAGCAGCTTAGTAGGGGAACTCGGAAACACCATATATTTT.

This clone came up once. V and J are TRBV14 and TRBJ1-4, with D possibly TRBD1 on 6 matching bases. The CDR3 length is 15 residues. Trimming left V 1 base short and J 8 bases short, with 14 bases between. The germline V gene encodes CDR1 SGHDN and CDR2 FVKESK. The CDR3 bases are TGTGCCAGCAGCCAAGGGCACAGGGTAGACGAAAAACTGTTTTTT. It yields the protein CASSQGHRVDEKLFF.

This chain joins TRBV4-1 and TRBJ2-5; D is undetermined. The V gene's germline CDR1 is MGHRA and CDR2 YSYEKL. V dropped 1 base and J dropped 1 base, with 19 bases sitting between them. The CDR3 length is 18 residues. The CDR3 loop reads CASSQALLRQSPQETQYF. The DNA for the CDR3 is TGCGCCAGCAGCCAAGCCCTACTACGCCAGTCCCCCCAAGAGACCCAGTACTTC.

This chain joins TRBV20-1 and TRBJ2-4; D gene unclear. Germline CDR1 and CDR2: DFQATT and SNEGSKA (reference sequence). The CDR3 is 14 amino acids. Trimming took off 3 bases at V and 8 bases at J, with 17 bases between the two ends. The CDR3 sequence is CSASKGLEGDIQYF. The CDR3 coding sequence is TGCAGTGCTAGTAAAGGCCTCGAAGGAGACATTCAGTACTTC.

This clone appeared a few times. This chain connects TRBV5-1 to TRBJ1-5; D is perhaps TRBD1 (5 bases). This CDR3 comprises 14 residues. Per germline, CDR1 SGHRS and CDR2 YFSETQ. Trimming removed 0 bases at V and 6 bases at J, with 10 bases between. Here the CDR3 DNA reads TGCGCCAGCAGCTTGGGTAACCAGGGTCAGCCCCAGCATTTT. Translation: CASSLGNQGQPQHF.

This clone came up once. This chain uses TRBV28 with TRBJ2-7, with 14 bases identical to TRBD2. Germline-derived CDR1 and CDR2 are MDHEN and SYDVKM. There are 16 residues in the CDR3. V lost 5 bases and J lost 4; bases outside the gene matches: 7. The CDR3 sequence: CASSPGTSGSRYEQYF. The CDR3 region has the DNA TGTGCCAGCAGTCCAGGGACTAGCGGGAGTAGATACGAGCAGTACTTC. Full variable domain (outside the CDR3, taken from reference TRBV28 and TRBJ2-7): DVKVTQSSRYLVKRTGEKVFLECVQDMDHENMFWYRQDPGLGLRLIYFSYDVKMKEKGDIPEGYSVSREKKERFSLILESASTNQTSMYLCASSPGTSGSRYEQYFGPGTRLTVT.